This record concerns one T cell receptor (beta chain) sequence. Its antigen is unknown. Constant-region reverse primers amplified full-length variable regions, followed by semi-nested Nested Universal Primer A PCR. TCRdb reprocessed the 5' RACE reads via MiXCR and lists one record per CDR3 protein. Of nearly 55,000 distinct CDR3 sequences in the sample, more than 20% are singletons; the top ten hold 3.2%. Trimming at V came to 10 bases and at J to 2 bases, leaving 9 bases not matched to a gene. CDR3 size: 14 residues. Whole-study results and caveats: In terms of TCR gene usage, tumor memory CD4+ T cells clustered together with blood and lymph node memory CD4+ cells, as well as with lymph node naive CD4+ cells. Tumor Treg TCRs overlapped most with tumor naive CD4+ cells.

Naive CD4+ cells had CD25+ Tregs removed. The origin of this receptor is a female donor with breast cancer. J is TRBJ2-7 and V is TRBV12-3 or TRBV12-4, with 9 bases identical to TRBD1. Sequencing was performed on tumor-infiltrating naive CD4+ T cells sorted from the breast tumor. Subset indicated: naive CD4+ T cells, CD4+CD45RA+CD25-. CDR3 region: CATKQGTGTYEQYF. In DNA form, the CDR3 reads TGTGCCACCAAACAAGGGACAGGGACCTACGAGCAGTACTTC.